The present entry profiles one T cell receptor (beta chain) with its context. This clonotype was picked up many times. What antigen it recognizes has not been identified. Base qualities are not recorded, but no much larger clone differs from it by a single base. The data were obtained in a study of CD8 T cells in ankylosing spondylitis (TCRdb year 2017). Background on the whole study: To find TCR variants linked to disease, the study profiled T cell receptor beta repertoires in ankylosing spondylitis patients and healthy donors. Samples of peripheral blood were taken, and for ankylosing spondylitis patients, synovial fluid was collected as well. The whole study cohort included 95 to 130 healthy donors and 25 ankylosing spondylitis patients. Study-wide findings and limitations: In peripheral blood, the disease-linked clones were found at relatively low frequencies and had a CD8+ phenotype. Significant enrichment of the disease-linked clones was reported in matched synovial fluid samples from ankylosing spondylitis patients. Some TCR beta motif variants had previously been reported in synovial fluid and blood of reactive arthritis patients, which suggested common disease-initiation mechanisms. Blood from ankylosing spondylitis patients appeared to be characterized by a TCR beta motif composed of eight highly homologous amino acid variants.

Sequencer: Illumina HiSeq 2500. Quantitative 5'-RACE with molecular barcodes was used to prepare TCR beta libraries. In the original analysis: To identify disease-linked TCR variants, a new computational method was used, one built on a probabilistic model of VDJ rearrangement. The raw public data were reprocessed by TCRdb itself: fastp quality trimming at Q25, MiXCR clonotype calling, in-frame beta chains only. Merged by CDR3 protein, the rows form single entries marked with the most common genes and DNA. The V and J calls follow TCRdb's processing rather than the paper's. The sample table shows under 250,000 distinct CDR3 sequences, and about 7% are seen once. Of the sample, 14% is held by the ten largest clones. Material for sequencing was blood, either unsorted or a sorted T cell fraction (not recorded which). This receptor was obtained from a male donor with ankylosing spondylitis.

The CDR3 protein: CASQGGTGELFF. The DNA is TGTGCTTCCCAGGGGGGCACCGGGGAGCTGTTTTTT. The sequence links TRBV10-3 to TRBJ2-2, and TRBD1 may be the D gene, going by 7 matching bases. The CDR1 and CDR2 encoded by the germline V gene are ENHRY and SYGVKD. Including cysteine and phenylalanine, the CDR3 has 12 amino acids. The retained sequence is limited to the CDR3, 36 bases, with the frame set at the first base.